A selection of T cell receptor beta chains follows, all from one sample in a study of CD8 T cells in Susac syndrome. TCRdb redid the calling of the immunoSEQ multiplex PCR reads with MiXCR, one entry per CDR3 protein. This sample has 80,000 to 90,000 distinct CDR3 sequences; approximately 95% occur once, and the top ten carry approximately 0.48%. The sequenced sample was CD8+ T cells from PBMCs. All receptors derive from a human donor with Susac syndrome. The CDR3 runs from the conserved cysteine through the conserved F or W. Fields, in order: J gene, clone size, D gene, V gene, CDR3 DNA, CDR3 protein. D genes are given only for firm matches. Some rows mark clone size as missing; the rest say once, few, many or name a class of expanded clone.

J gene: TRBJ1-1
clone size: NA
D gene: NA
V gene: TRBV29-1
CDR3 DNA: TGCAGCGTTGATTCGGACACTGAAGCTTTCTTT
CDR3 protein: CSVDSDTEAFF

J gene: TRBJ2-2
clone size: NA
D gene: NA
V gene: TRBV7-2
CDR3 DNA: TGTGCCAGCAGCCCCAGTGAGCCCGGGGAGCTGTTTTTT
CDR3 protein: CASSPSEPGELFF

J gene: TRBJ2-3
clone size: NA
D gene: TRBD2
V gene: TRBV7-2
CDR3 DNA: TGTGCCAGCAGCTTAGTAGGCGGGAGGGCCCCAGATACGCAGTATTTT
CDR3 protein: CASSLVGGRAPDTQYF

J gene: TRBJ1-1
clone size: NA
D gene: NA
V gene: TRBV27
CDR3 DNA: TGTGCCAGCAGTTTATTGGGGGCCGACACTGAAGCTTTCTTT
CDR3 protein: CASSLLGADTEAFF

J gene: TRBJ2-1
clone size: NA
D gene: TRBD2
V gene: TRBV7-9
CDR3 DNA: TGTGCCAGCAGCTTCCCCAGACTAGCGGGAGACACTTTCCCGTTCTTC
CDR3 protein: CASSFPRLAGDTFPFF

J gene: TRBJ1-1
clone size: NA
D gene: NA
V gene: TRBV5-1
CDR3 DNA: TGCGCCAGCAGCTTGGAAGAGAAGAACACTGAAGCTTTCTTT
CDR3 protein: CASSLEEKNTEAFF

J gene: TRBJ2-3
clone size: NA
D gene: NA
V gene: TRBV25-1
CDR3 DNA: TGTGCCAGCAGTGTTGGACGGAGCACAGATACGCAGTATTTT
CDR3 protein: CASSVGRSTDTQYF

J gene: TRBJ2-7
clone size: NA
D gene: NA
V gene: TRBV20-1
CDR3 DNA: TGCAGTGCTAGAGATATGGACAGAGGGTCCTACGAGCAGTACTTC
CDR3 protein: CSARDMDRGSYEQYF

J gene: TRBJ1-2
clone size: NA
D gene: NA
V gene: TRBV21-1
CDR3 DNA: TGTGCCAGCAGCTTGCGGGAGATTGCCCACACCTTC
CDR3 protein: CASSLREIAHTF

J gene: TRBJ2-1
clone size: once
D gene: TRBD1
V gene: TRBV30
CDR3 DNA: TGTGCCTGGAGTGTAGTACAGGGGGACTACAATGAGCAGTTCTTC
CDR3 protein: CAWSVVQGDYNEQFF

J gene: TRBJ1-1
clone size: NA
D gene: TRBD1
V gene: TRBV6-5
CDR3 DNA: TGTGCCAGCAGTTACCCGGGACAGATGAACACTGAAGCTTTCTTT
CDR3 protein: CASSYPGQMNTEAFF

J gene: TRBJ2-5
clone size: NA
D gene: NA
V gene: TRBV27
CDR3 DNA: TGTGCCAGCAGGGCAGAGGAAGAGACCCAGTACTTC
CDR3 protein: CASRAEEETQYF

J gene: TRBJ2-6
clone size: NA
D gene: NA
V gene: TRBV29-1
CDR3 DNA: TGCAGCGTTGAGGGGACACTTAACTCTGGGGCCAACGTCCTGACTTTC
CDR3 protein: CSVEGTLNSGANVLTF

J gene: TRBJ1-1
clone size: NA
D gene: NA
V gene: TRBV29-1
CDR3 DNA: TGCAGCTCACGGGGTGACGGCGAGAACACTGAAGCTTTCTTT
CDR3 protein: CSSRGDGENTEAFF

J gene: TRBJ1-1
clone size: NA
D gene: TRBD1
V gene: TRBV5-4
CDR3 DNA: TGTGCCAGCAGCCCCGGGACAGGGGTCACTGAAGCTTTCTTT
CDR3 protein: CASSPGTGVTEAFF

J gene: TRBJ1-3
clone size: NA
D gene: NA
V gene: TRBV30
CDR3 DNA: TGTGCCTGCATCGGGACACCAGGGGACACCATATATTTT
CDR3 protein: CACIGTPGDTIYF

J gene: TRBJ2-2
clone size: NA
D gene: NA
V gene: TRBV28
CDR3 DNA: TGTGCCAGCAGCACCCTGACGTACACCGGGGAGCTGTTTTTT
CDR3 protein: CASSTLTYTGELFF

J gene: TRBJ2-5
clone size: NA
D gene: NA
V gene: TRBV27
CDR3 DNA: TGTGCCAGCAGTCCTCCCGGCCAAGAGACCCAGTACTTC
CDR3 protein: CASSPPGQETQYF

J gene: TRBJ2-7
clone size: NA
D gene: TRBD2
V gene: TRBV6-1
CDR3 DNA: TGTGCCAGCACAGGGACTAGCGGGAGGGGATACGAGCAGTACTTC
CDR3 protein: CASTGTSGRGYEQYF

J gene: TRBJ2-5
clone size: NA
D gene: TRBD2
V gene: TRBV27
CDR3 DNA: TGTGCCAGCAGGGTAGCGGGAGGGCCGGAGACCCAGTACTTC
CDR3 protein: CASRVAGGPETQYF

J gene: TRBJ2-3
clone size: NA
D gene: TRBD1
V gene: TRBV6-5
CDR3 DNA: TGTGCCAGCAGACCCCGGACAGGGGGCACAGATACGCAGTATTTT
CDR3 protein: CASRPRTGGTDTQYF

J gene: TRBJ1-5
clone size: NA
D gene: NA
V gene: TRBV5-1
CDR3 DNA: TGCGCCAGCAGCTCCACAGGGCTCGGGCAGCCCCAGCATTTT
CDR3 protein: CASSSTGLGQPQHF

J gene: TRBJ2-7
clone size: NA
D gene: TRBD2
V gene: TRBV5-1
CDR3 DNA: TGCGCCAGCAGCATTGGAACTAGCGCACTAATCTCCTACGAGCAGTACTTC
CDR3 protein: CASSIGTSALISYEQYF

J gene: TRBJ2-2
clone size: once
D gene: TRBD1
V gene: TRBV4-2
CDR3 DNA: TGTGCCAGCAGCCAAAACTCAATGACTGGACAGGAAATGGTCGAAGAGCTGTTTTTT
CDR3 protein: CASSQNSMTGQEMVEELFF

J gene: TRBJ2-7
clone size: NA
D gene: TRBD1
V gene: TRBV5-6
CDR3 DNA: TGTGCCAGCAGCGTACCTGGGACAGACCAAGAGCAGTACTTC
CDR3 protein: CASSVPGTDQEQYF

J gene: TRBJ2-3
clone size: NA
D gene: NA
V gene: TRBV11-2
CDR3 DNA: TGTGCCAGCAGCTTCGTGGGGAAAGATACGCAGTATTTT
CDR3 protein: CASSFVGKDTQYF

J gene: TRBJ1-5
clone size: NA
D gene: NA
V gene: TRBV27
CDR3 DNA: TGTGCCAGCAGAGAGCAGGGTAGCCAGCCCCAGCATTTT
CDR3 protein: CASREQGSQPQHF

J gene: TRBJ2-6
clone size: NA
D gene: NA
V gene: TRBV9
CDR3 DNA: TGTGCCAGCAGCGTCGCCCCCCCTGGCGCCGGGGCCAACGTCCTGACTTTC
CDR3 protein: CASSVAPPGAGANVLTF

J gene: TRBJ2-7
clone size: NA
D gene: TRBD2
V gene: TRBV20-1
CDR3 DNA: TGCAGTGCTAGAGATCGAGCTAGCGGTCCCTACGAGCAGTACTTC
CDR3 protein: CSARDRASGPYEQYF

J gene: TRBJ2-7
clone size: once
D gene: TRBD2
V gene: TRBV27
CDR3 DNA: TGTGCCAGCAGTCCGAGGACCGCGGGGGTCTCCTACGAGCAGTACTTC
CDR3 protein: CASSPRTAGVSYEQYF